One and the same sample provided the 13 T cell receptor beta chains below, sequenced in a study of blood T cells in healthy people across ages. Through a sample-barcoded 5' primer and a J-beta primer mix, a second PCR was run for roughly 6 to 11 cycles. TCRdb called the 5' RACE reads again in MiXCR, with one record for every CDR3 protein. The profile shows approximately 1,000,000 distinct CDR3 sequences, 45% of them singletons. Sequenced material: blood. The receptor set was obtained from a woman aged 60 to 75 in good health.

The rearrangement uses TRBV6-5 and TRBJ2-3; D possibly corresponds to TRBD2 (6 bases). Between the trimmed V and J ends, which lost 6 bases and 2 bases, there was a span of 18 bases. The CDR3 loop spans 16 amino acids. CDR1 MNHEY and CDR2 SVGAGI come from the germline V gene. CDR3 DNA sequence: TGTGCCAGCAGCCCTTCCCTAGCGACCCTCACAGATACGCAGTATTTT. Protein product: CASSPSLATLTDTQYF.

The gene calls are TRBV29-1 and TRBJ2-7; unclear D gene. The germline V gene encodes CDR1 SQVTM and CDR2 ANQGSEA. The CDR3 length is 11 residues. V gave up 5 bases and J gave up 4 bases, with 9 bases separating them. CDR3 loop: CSVRAPYEQYF. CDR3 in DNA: TGCAGCGTTCGGGCCCCTTACGAGCAGTACTTC.

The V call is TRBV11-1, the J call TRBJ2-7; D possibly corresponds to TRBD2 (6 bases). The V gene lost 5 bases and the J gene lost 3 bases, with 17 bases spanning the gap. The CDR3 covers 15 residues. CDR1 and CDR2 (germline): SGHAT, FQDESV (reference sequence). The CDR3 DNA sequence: TGTGCCAGCAGCAACCGACGTGGAGCGGGCTACGAGCAGTACTTC. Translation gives CASSNRRGAGYEQYF.

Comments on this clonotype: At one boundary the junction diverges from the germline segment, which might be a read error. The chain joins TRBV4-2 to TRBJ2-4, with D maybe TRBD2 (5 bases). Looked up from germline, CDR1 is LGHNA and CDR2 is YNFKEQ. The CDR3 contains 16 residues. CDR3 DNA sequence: TGTGCCAGCAGCCAAGATCCTGGGCTAGCCAAAAACATTCAGAACTTC. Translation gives CASSQDPGLAKNIQNF.

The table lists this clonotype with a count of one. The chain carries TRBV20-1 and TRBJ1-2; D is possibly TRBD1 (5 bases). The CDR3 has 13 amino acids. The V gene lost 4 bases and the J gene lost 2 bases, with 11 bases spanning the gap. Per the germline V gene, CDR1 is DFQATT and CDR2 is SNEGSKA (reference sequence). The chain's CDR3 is CSAISGRNYGYTF. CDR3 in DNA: TGCAGTGCTATATCGGGACGGAACTATGGCTACACCTTC.

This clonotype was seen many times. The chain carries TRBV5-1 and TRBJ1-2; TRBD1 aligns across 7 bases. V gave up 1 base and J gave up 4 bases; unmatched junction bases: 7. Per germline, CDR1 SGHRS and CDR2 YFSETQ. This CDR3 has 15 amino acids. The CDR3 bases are TGCGCCAGCAGCTTGTACGGGACAGCCGGCTATGGCTACACCTTC. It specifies CASSLYGTAGYGYTF.

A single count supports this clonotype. The CDR3 protein is CATSARGEAGFYEQYF. In nucleotides, the CDR3 is TGTGCCACCAGTGCCAGGGGGGAAGCAGGGTTCTACGAGCAGTACTTC. This chain uses TRBV24-1 with TRBJ2-7; possible D gene TRBD1, 7 bases. The germline V gene has CDR1 KGHDR and CDR2 SFDVKD. There are 16 residues in the CDR3. The ends were cut back, 5 bases at V and 3 bases at J, with 19 bases in the middle.

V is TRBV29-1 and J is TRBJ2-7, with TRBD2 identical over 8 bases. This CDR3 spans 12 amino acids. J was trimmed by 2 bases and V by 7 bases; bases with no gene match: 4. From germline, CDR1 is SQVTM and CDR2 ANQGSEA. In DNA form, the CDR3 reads TGCAGCGCCTCACTAGCGGCCTACGAGCAGTACTTC. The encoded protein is CSASLAAYEQYF.

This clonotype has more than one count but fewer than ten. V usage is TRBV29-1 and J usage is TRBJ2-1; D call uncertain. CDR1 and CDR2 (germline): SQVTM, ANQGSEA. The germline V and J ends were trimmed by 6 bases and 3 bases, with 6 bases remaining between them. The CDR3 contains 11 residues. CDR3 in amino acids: CSVLFYNEQFF. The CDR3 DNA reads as TGCAGCGTCCTATTCTACAATGAGCAGTTCTTC.

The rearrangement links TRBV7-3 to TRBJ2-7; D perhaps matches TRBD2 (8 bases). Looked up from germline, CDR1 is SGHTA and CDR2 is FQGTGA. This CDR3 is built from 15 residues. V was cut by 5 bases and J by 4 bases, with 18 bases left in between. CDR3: CASSITSGGQYEQYF. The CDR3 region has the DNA TGTGCCAGCAGCATTACGAGCGGGGGACAGTACGAGCAGTACTTC. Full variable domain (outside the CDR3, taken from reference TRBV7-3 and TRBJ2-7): GAGVSQTPSNKVTEKGKYVELRCDPISGHTALYWYRQSLGQGPEFLIYFQGTGAADDSGLPNDRFFAVRPEGSVSTLKIQRTERGDSAVYLCASSITSGGQYEQYFGPGTRLTVT.

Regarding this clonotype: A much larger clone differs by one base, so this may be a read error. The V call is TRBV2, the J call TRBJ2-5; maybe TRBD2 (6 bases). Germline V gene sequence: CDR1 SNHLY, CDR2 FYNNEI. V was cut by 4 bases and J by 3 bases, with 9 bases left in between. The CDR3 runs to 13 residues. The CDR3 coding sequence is TGTGCCAGCAGTGGGGGGGACGAAGAGACCCAGTACTTC. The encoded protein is CASSGGDEETQYF.

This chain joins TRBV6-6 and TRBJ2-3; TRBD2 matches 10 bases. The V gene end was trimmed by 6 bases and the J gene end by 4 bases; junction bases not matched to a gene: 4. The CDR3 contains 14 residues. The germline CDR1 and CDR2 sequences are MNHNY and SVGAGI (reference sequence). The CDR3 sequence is CASSLAGEADTQYF. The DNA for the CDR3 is TGTGCCAGCAGCCTAGCGGGAGAGGCAGATACGCAGTATTTT.

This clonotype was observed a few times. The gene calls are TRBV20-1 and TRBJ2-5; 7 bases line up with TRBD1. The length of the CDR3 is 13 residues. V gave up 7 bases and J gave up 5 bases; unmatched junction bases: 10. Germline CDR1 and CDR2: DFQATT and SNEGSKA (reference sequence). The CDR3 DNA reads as TGCAGTGTTTTGCCCAGGGGGTGGGAGACCCAGTACTTC. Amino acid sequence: CSVLPRGWETQYF.